This T cell receptor (beta chain) is drawn from a study of cytomegalovirus exposure and HLA in healthy donors. Whole-study results and caveats: The tendency of first-cohort TCR clusters to co-occur in the 120 or so validation repertoires was the finding of a later analysis. Specific recognition of CMV antigens was confirmed in vitro for a few chains (all CMV-associated).

CDR3 length: 13 residues. Trimming took 8 bases from V and 6 from J; bases not matched to a gene: 8. The germline CDR1 and CDR2 sequences are SGHRS and YFSETQ. Regarding this clone: Its antigen is currently unknown.

Generated by immunoSEQ multiplex PCR, the TCRdb table keeps only in-frame clones and is missing some. The sample includes about 200,000 clones, about nine tenths of them seen just once. The chain employs TRBV5-1 and TRBJ1-5; 7 bases fit TRBD1. Material for sequencing was PBMCs. The source is a woman younger than 30 in good health and CMV-seropositive. DNA for the CDR3: TGCGCCAGTCGGCAGGGGGACGGTCAGCCCCAGCATTTT. Its translation is CASRQGDGQPQHF.